This TCR beta chain was captured by sequencing in a study of cytomegalovirus exposure and HLA in healthy donors (TCRdb year 2017). Describing the broader study: According to a later analysis, the approximately 130 validation repertoires were produced on the same platform as the approximately 620 repertoires of the first cohort. The study aimed to test whether cataloging public T cell receptors could reveal signatures of past pathogen exposure. A separate validation cohort of some 130 different subjects was used in addition to the approximately 700-subject first cohort. To predict cytomegalovirus infection status, the study combined high-throughput TCR immunosequencing, statistical association of individual TCRs with disease status, and machine learning. The study at large found these results: A later analysis lacked HLA typing for the validation cohort, so it scored co-occurrence in that cohort across all 120 repertoires. It was suggested by the authors that the approach could potentially be generalized to other disease states and immunological phenotypes. The study listed over 150 TCR beta chains as associated with cytomegalovirus. A later analysis found that TCRs clustered in the first cohort also tended to co-occur in the roughly 120 validation repertoires, with approximately 94% of cluster scores above 0. The classifier was reported to diagnose cytomegalovirus status with high specificity and sensitivity in both the original cohort and the validation cohort. A few of the identified cytomegalovirus-associated TCR beta chains were confirmed in vitro to be specific for cytomegalovirus antigens. Most TCR sequences were seen in very few donors, while some public TCRs were found in many individuals.

The donors belonged to the validation cohort of over a hundred subjects, which was separate from the roughly 700-subject first cohort. This clone has more than one count but fewer than ten. Which antigen it targets is not known. No base quality values were provided; no much bigger clone lies one nucleotide off. Library prep was done by the immunoSEQ multiplex PCR assay. The original pipeline was this. To diagnose cytomegalovirus status from the catalog of TCR beta chain sequences, a statistical classification framework was built. TCRdb limited this immuneACCESS table to in-frame rearrangements with V and J called. A share of clones is missing; checked studies link under half to unresolved V genes, and the rest is unexplained. Clonal size and the V and J genes are those of that table, whereas D and trimming came from the DNA. Counted in this sample were about 130,000 clones; nearly 90% of them appeared once. The ten largest clones add up to about 3.5% of the sample.

For CDR1 and CDR2, the germline V gene lists KGHSH and LQKENI. Reading from cysteine to phenylalanine, the CDR3 counts 13 amino acids. Only the CDR3 portion is preserved as DNA: 39 bases, with reading frame beginning at the first base. Trimming removed 0 bases from V and 6 bases from J, leaving 9 bases between the germline ends. Sequencing used PBMCs. The clonotype comes from a man aged 25 to 40 in good health and CMV-seronegative. The chain is encoded by TRBV18 joined to TRBJ2-7; the D gene lacks a confident call. The DNA reads TGTGCCAGCTCACCACCTACAGTAGGCGAGCAGTACTTC. Its translation reads: CASSPPTVGEQYF.